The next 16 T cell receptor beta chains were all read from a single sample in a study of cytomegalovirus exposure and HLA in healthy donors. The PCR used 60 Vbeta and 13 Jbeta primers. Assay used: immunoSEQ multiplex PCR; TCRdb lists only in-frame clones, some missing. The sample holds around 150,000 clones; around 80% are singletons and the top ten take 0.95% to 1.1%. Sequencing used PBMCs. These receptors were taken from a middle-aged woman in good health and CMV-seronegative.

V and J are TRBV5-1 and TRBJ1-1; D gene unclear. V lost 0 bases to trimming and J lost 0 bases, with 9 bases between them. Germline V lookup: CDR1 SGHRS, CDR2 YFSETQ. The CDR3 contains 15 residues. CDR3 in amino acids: CASSLGGGMNTEAFF. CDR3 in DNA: TGCGCCAGCAGCTTGGGAGGAGGCATGAACACTGAAGCTTTCTTT.

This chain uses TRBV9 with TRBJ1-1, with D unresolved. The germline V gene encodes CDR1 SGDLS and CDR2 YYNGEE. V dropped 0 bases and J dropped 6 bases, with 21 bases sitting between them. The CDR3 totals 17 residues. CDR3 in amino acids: CASSVERQLTWEPEAFF. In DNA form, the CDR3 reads TGTGCCAGCAGCGTAGAAAGGCAGCTTACTTGGGAGCCTGAAGCTTTCTTT.

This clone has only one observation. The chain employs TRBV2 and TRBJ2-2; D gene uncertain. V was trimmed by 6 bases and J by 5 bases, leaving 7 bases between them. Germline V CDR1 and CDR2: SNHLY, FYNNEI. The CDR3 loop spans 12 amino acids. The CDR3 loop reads CASRLETGELFF. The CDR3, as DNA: TGTGCCAGCAGACTTGAGACCGGGGAGCTGTTTTTT.

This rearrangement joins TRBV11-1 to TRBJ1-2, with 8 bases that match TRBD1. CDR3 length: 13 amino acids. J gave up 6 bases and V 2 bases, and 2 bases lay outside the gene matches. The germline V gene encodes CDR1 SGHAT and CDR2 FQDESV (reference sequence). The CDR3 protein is CASSLPGGNGYTF. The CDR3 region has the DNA TGTGCCAGCAGCTTACCAGGGGGCAATGGCTACACCTTC.

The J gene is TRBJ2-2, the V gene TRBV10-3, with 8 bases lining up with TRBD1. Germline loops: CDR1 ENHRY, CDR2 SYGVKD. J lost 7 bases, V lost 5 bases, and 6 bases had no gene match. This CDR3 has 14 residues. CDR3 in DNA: TGTGCCATCAGTAAAGGACAGGGATACGGGGAGCTGTTTTTT. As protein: CAISKGQGYGELFF.

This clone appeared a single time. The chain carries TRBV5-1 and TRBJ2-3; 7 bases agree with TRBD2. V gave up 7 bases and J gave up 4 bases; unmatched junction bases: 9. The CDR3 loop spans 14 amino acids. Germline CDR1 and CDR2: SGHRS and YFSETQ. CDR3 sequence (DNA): TGCGCCAGCCGATTCCAGGGAGGGGCAGATACGCAGTATTTT. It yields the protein CASRFQGGADTQYF.

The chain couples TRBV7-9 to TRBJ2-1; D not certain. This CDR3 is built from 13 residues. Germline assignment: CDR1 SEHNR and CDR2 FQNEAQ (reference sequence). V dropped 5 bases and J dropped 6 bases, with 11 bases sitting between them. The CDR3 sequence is CASSPGLSNEQFF. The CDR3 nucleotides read TGTGCCAGCAGCCCGGGTCTTTCCAATGAGCAGTTCTTC.

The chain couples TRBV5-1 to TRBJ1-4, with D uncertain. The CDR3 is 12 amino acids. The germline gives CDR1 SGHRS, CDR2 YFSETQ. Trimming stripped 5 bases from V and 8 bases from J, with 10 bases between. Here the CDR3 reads CASRREGEKLFF. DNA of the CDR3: TGCGCCAGCAGAAGGGAGGGAGAAAAACTGTTTTTT.

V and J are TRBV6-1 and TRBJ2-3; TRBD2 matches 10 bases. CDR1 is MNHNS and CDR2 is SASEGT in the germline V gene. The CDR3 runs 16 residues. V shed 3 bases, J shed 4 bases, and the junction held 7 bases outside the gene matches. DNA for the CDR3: TGTGCCAGCAGTGACCCGGCTAGCGGGAGTTCAGATACGCAGTATTTT. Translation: CASSDPASGSSDTQYF.

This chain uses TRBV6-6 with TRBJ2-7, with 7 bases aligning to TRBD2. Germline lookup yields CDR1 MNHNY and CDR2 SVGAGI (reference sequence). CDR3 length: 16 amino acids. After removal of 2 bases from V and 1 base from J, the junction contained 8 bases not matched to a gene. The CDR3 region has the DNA TGTGCCAGCAGTTACCCGCCGCGGGAGAAGTCCTACGAGCAGTACTTC. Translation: CASSYPPREKSYEQYF.

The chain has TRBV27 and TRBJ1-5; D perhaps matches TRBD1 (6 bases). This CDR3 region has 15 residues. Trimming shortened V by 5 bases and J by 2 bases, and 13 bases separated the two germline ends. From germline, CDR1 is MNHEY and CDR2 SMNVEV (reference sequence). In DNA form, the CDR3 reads TGTGCCAGCAGTATAGGGGGAGTAGGCAATCAGCCCCAGCATTTT. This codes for CASSIGGVGNQPQHF.

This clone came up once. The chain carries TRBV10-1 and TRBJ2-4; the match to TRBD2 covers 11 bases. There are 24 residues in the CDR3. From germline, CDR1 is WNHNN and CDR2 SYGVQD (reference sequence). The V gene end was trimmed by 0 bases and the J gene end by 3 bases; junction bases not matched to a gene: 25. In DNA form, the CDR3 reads TGCGCCAGCAGTGAGTCCTTGACGGGGACTCCCAAAAAAACTAGCGGGAGAAACAAAAACATTCAGTACTTC. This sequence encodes CASSESLTGTPKKTSGRNKNIQYF.

DNA for the CDR3: TGTGCCAGCAGCTTAGATTCTACAGTGACCTATGGCTACACCTTC. Translation: CASSLDSTVTYGYTF. V and J are TRBV11-2 and TRBJ1-2; D call uncertain. CDR1 SGHAT and CDR2 FQNNGV come from the germline V gene. Between the trimmed V and J ends, which lost 0 bases and 4 bases, there was a span of 12 bases. The CDR3 contains 15 residues.

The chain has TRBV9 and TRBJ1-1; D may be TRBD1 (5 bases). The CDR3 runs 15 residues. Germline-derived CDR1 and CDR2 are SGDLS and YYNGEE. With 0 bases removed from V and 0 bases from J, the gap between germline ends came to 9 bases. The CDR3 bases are TGTGCCAGCAGCGTAGGGGGCAGTTTGAACACTGAAGCTTTCTTT. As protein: CASSVGGSLNTEAFF.

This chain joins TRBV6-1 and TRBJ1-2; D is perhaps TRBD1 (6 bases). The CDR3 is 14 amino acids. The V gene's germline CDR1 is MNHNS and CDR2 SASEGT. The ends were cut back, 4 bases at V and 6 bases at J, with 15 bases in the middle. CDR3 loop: CASSGGGAGDGYTF. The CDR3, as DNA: TGTGCCAGCAGTGGAGGGGGGGCCGGAGATGGCTACACCTTC.

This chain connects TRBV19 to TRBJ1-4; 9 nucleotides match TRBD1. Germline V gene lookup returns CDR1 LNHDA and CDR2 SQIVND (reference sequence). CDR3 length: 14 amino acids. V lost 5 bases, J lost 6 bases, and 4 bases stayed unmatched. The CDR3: CASSQTGGDEKLFF. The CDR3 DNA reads TGTGCCAGTAGTCAGACAGGGGGTGATGAAAAACTGTTTTTT.